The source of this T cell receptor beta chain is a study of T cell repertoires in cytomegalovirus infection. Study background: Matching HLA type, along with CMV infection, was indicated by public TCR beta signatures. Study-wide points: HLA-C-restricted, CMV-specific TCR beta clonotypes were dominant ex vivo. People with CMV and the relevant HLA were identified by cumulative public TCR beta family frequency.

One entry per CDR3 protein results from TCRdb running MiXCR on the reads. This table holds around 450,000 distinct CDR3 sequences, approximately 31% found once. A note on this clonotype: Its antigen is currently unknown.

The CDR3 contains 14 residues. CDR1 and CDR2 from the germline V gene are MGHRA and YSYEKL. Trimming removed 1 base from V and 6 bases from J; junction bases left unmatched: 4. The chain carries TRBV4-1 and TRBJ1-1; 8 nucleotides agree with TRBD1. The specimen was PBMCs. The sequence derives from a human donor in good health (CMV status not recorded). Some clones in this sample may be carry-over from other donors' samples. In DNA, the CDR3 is TGCGCCAGCAGCCAAGCCCAGGGGGCCCCTGAAGCTTTCTTT. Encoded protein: CASSQAQGAPEAFF.